The following is a T cell receptor beta chain sequence with its context. No cognate antigen has been identified for it. Nothing much larger sits one base from this clone, and base qualities are not available. V is trimmed back by 1 base and J by 2 bases, and the junction contains 9 bases that no gene match accounts for. The germline V gene provides CDR1 SGHDN and CDR2 FVKESK. The CDR3, from cysteine to phenylalanine, totals 17 residues. CDR3 DNA only is kept here, 51 bases in frame from base 1. The sample is drawn from a study of beta chain features in type 1 diabetes (dated by TCRdb to 2016 to 2019). For context, the study as a whole: Mean age, gender distribution, total cell number and subset yield were not different between patients and healthy donors. A total of some 100,000,000 sorted cells were examined across all samples, and the number of cells per subset was strongly correlated with RNA yield. Naive and central memory subsets were obtained from all 30 or so donors, but regulatory and stem cell-like memory subsets were isolated from only 8 patients and roughly eight healthy donors. The study compared TCRB repertoires of sorted circulating CD4+ T cell subsets between recently diagnosed type 1 diabetes patients and matched healthy donors.

All of the isolated RNA was reverse transcribed with the High Capacity cDNA Reverse Transcription Kit, so expressed TCRB transcripts were sequenced. Naive, central memory and regulatory T cell samples underwent deep immunoSEQ sequencing, averaging around 3.9 million total reads per sample. After sorted cells were lysed in RLT buffer, RNA was extracted with DNase-treated RNeasy Micro or Mini kits, with the choice depending on cell number. To prevent cross-contamination, every cell subset was processed on its own, while patient and healthy donor samples were processed together. Using the immunoSEQ multiplex PCR, TCRB sequences were amplified from cDNA into 87-bp fragments spanning the CDR3 region. The amplicons were sequenced using the Illumina HiSeq platform. Regarding the original processing steps: PCR bias was computationally corrected using synthetic template baselines, reads within Hamming distance 2 were collapsed, and singletons that could not be merged were discarded. By aligning reads against IMGT, V, D and J genes, CDR3 length, and insertions or deletions at six rearrangement sites were assigned. Within each subset, clonotype counts were normalized to the number of sorted cells before true diversity and Gini coefficients were calculated with the tcR R package. Repertoire sharing was quantified using the overlap coefficient calculated on TCRB nucleotide sequences. Out-of-frame TCRB sequences from naive cells were analyzed as a proxy for the pre-selection repertoire. The clones in this table, taken by TCRdb from immuneACCESS, are in-frame only. Not every clone is retained; where verified, under half of the shortfall comes from an unresolved V gene, and the cause of the rest is unknown. V and J calls and clone size are as listed in that table; D and trimming were resolved from the DNA. For this sample there are roughly 350,000 clones; approximately 11% appear just once. The top ten clonotypes cover just over 0.015% of the sample.

Each donor gave one peripheral blood draw, averaging around 0.11 L, which was collected into heparinised tubes. Naive, central memory, regulatory and stem cell-like memory CD4+ T cells were sorted on a BD FACSAria II using a panel including CD45RO, CCR7, CD25, CD127, CD95 and CD27. Every sorted population had a purity above 95%. PBMCs were isolated immediately by Lymphoprep density gradient centrifugation and stained directly without culture. So that batch effects would be minimized, each experiment stained and sorted samples in pairs, pairing one healthy donor with one patient. Beyond this particular receptor, the publication reports: Because cDNA was sequenced instead of genomic DNA, activated cells with high expression could be over-represented, although the groups did not differ in activation or CD3 levels. Naive, central memory and regulatory TCRB repertoires appeared to be more alike among patients than among healthy donors. Only small numbers of individuals were included in the HLA sub-analyses, which left unresolved whether HLA type had any influence on TCRB rearrangement. At VDJ recombination sites, type 1 diabetes patients had fewer insertions and more deleted nucleotides, which implies abnormalities in thymic rearrangement. PCR may preferentially amplify shorter templates, but because patient and control samples were amplified and corrected together, any resulting skew would affect both groups equally. Type 1 diabetes patients showed a moderate but significant shortening of TCRB CDR3 length in all four CD4+ subsets.

Source material: naive CD4+ T cells from blood. The sample's cell subset or site label, in plain terms: true naive CD4+ T cells. The chain is made from TRBV14 and TRBJ1-2, with 8 central nucleotides matching TRBD1. The sequence came from a woman aged 30 to 39 in good health. The bases are TGTGCCAGCAGCCAAGTGGATCAGGGGGCAAGGAACTATGGCTACACCTTC. It is translated as CASSQVDQGARNYGYTF.